This is a list of T cell receptor beta chains from one sample in a study of T cells after posttransplantation cyclophosphamide. Measured with immunoSEQ multiplex PCR; TCRdb has only the in-frame clones, and not every one. The sample yields tens of thousands of clones, without any singletons. Input material: PBMCs. The origin of the receptors is a man aged 40-50 years in good health, CMV-negative, and a related stem cell transplant donor. Both conserved end residues are part of each CDR3. Fields, in order: J gene, D gene, V gene, clone size, CDR3 protein, CDR3 DNA. A D gene is named only where the DNA matches it firmly. Clone size appears in some rows only: once, few, many, or a class for an expanded clone.

J gene: TRBJ1-2; D gene: -; V gene: TRBV5-1; clone size: many; CDR3 protein: CASSPRALSREGYTF; CDR3 DNA: TGCGCCAGCAGCCCCCGCGCGTTATCAAGAGAGGGCTACACCTTC
J gene: TRBJ2-6; D gene: TRBD1; V gene: TRBV5-1; clone size: many; CDR3 protein: CASRTGAGANVLTF; CDR3 DNA: TGCGCCAGCAGGACAGGGGCTGGGGCCAACGTCCTGACTTTC
J gene: TRBJ2-2; D gene: -; V gene: TRBV5-1; clone size: many; CDR3 protein: CASSLEGRTWRDTGELFF; CDR3 DNA: TGCGCCAGCAGCTTGGAGGGCCGGACCTGGCGGGACACCGGGGAGCTGTTTTTT
J gene: TRBJ1-3; D gene: -; V gene: TRBV5-6; clone size: many; CDR3 protein: CASSSGNLLSGNTIYF; CDR3 DNA: TGTGCCAGCAGCTCAGGGAACCTCCTCTCTGGAAACACCATATATTTT
J gene: TRBJ1-5; D gene: TRBD1; V gene: TRBV6-1; clone size: many; CDR3 protein: CASSTGTGNNQPQHF; CDR3 DNA: TGTGCCAGCAGCACCGGGACAGGCAACAATCAGCCCCAGCATTTT
J gene: TRBJ2-7; D gene: -; V gene: TRBV7-2; clone size: many; CDR3 protein: CASSPNSYEQYF; CDR3 DNA: TGTGCCAGCAGCCCTAACTCCTACGAGCAGTACTTC
J gene: TRBJ1-4; D gene: -; V gene: TRBV2; clone size: -; CDR3 protein: CASTTGTRKLFF; CDR3 DNA: TGTGCCAGCACTACAGGGACCAGGAAACTGTTTTTT
J gene: TRBJ2-1; D gene: TRBD2; V gene: TRBV18; clone size: many; CDR3 protein: CASSPQREGNEQFF; CDR3 DNA: TGTGCCAGCTCACCACAGCGGGAGGGGAATGAGCAGTTCTTC
J gene: TRBJ2-6; D gene: TRBD1; V gene: TRBV5-1; clone size: -; CDR3 protein: CASSQRQGSRGANVLTF; CDR3 DNA: TGCGCCAGCAGCCAGAGACAGGGATCGCGCGGGGCCAACGTCCTGACTTTC
J gene: TRBJ1-1; D gene: -; V gene: TRBV6-5; clone size: few; CDR3 protein: CASSLGGGRTEAFF; CDR3 DNA: TGTGCCAGCAGTTTAGGGGGGGGCCGCACTGAAGCTTTCTTT
J gene: TRBJ2-7; D gene: -; V gene: TRBV27; clone size: many; CDR3 protein: CASSVLPRSESRYF; CDR3 DNA: TGTGCCAGCAGTGTCCTTCCGCGGAGCGAGTCTCGGTACTTC
J gene: TRBJ1-6; D gene: -; V gene: TRBV5-6; clone size: many; CDR3 protein: CASSLDRLDNSPLHF; CDR3 DNA: TGTGCCAGCAGCTTGGATCGGTTGGATAATTCACCCCTCCACTTT
J gene: TRBJ2-7; D gene: -; V gene: TRBV4-2; clone size: many; CDR3 protein: CASSQARREAHYEQYF; CDR3 DNA: TGTGCCAGCAGCCAAGCCCGGAGGGAGGCACACTACGAGCAGTACTTC
J gene: TRBJ2-1; D gene: -; V gene: TRBV9; clone size: many; CDR3 protein: CASSVGSGYNEQFF; CDR3 DNA: TGTGCCAGCAGCGTAGGATCGGGTTACAATGAGCAGTTCTTC
J gene: TRBJ2-2; D gene: TRBD2; V gene: TRBV7-9; clone size: many; CDR3 protein: CASSPSGRNTGELFF; CDR3 DNA: TGTGCCAGCAGCCCTAGCGGGAGGAACACCGGGGAGCTGTTTTTT
J gene: TRBJ1-2; D gene: -; V gene: TRBV6-5; clone size: many; CDR3 protein: CASKGLNYGYTF; CDR3 DNA: TGTGCCAGCAAAGGACTTAACTATGGCTACACCTTC
J gene: TRBJ1-1; D gene: -; V gene: TRBV6-4; clone size: -; CDR3 protein: CASRGGAGFGEAFF; CDR3 DNA: TGTGCCAGCAGGGGGGGGGCTGGGTTCGGTGAAGCTTTCTTT
J gene: TRBJ1-5; D gene: -; V gene: TRBV10-3; clone size: many; CDR3 protein: CAISDGEAQPQHF; CDR3 DNA: TGTGCCATCAGTGATGGGGAGGCACAGCCCCAGCATTTT
J gene: TRBJ2-1; D gene: -; V gene: TRBV6-5; clone size: many; CDR3 protein: CASSQDNRAEQFF; CDR3 DNA: TGTGCCAGCAGTCAAGACAACAGGGCCGAGCAGTTCTTC
J gene: TRBJ2-1; D gene: TRBD2; V gene: TRBV15; clone size: few; CDR3 protein: CATSRRTSHEQFF; CDR3 DNA: TGTGCCACTAGCAGGAGGACTAGCCATGAGCAGTTCTTC
J gene: TRBJ2-7; D gene: -; V gene: TRBV11-2; clone size: -; CDR3 protein: CASSPAGFSYEQYF; CDR3 DNA: TGTGCCAGCAGCCCCGCAGGTTTCTCCTACGAGCAGTACTTC
J gene: TRBJ1-3; D gene: -; V gene: TRBV5-5; clone size: many; CDR3 protein: CASTISRGTGNTIYF; CDR3 DNA: TGTGCCAGCACCATCTCCCGGGGGACCGGAAACACCATATATTTT
J gene: TRBJ1-1; D gene: TRBD1; V gene: TRBV4-1; clone size: many; CDR3 protein: CASVQGGIDTEAFF; CDR3 DNA: TGCGCCAGCGTACAGGGGGGGATAGACACTGAAGCTTTCTTT
J gene: TRBJ2-3; D gene: TRBD1; V gene: TRBV10-1; clone size: many; CDR3 protein: CASSGPARDRIGDTQYF; CDR3 DNA: TGCGCCAGCAGCGGACCGGCTCGGGACAGGATTGGAGATACGCAGTATTTT
J gene: TRBJ2-2; D gene: TRBD2; V gene: TRBV9; clone size: many; CDR3 protein: CASSPGLANTGELFF; CDR3 DNA: TGTGCCAGCAGCCCGGGACTAGCGAACACCGGGGAGCTGTTTTTT
J gene: TRBJ2-1; D gene: -; V gene: TRBV7-2; clone size: many; CDR3 protein: CASSLDARETNEQFF; CDR3 DNA: TGTGCCAGCAGCCTCGATGCCAGGGAAACCAATGAGCAGTTCTTC
J gene: TRBJ2-1; D gene: -; V gene: TRBV19; clone size: many; CDR3 protein: CASKGRSYNEQFF; CDR3 DNA: TGTGCCAGTAAGGGGCGCTCCTACAATGAGCAGTTCTTC
J gene: TRBJ1-5; D gene: TRBD1; V gene: TRBV7-9; clone size: many; CDR3 protein: CASSPGRGLDQPQHF; CDR3 DNA: TGTGCCAGCAGCCCCGGAAGGGGGCTTGATCAGCCCCAGCATTTT
J gene: TRBJ2-1; D gene: TRBD2; V gene: TRBV4-2; clone size: many; CDR3 protein: CASSQDAGGLAGSPEQFF; CDR3 DNA: TGTGCCAGCAGCCAAGACGCGGGAGGACTAGCGGGATCTCCTGAGCAGTTCTTC
J gene: TRBJ2-5; D gene: TRBD2; V gene: TRBV6-5; clone size: -; CDR3 protein: CASRTGLAGETQYF; CDR3 DNA: TGTGCCAGCAGAACGGGTCTAGCGGGGGAGACCCAGTACTTC
J gene: TRBJ2-1; D gene: -; V gene: TRBV27; clone size: many; CDR3 protein: CASGGRSSYNEQFF; CDR3 DNA: TGTGCCAGCGGGGGGAGGAGCTCCTACAATGAGCAGTTCTTC
J gene: TRBJ2-3; D gene: -; V gene: TRBV11-1; clone size: many; CDR3 protein: CASSIRATDTQYF; CDR3 DNA: TGTGCCAGCAGCATCCGCGCCACAGATACGCAGTATTTT
J gene: TRBJ1-1; D gene: TRBD1; V gene: TRBV6-5; clone size: many; CDR3 protein: CASSYRDRNTEAFF; CDR3 DNA: TGTGCCAGCAGTTACCGGGACAGGAACACTGAAGCTTTCTTT
J gene: TRBJ1-2; D gene: TRBD1; V gene: TRBV5-6; clone size: many; CDR3 protein: CASSLVSQGYGYTF; CDR3 DNA: TGTGCCAGCAGCTTGGTGTCACAGGGGTATGGCTACACCTTC